The 5 T cell receptor beta chains reported below all come from one sample, sequenced in a study of cytomegalovirus exposure and HLA in healthy donors. A multiplex PCR was run with 60 Vbeta primers and 13 Jbeta primers. TCRdb's table, derived via immunoSEQ multiplex PCR, lists solely in-frame clones and lacks some. The sample yields over 100,000 clones, 70% to 80% seen once. The sequencing input was PBMCs. The receptors here all came from a female donor in good health and CMV-seronegative.

The chain recombines TRBV7-9 with TRBJ2-2; no firm D call. The CDR3 runs to 13 residues. Trimming took 0 bases from V and 4 from J, leaving 3 bases between them. CDR1 and CDR2 from the germline V gene are SEHNR and FQNEAQ (reference sequence). The CDR3 DNA reads as TGTGCCAGCAGCTTAGCACTCACCGGGGAGCTGTTTTTT. It translates to CASSLALTGELFF.

The genes are TRBV7-2 and TRBJ2-5; a possible D gene is TRBD1 (5 bases). Germline V gives CDR1 SGHTA, CDR2 FQGNSA. This CDR3 is 14 amino acids long. The V end lost 1 base, the J end lost 2 bases, and 8 bases lay between the germline ends. CDR3 loop: CASSLDRFQETQYF. The CDR3 bases are TGTGCCAGCAGCTTAGACAGGTTTCAAGAGACCCAGTACTTC.

The rearrangement joins TRBV19 to TRBJ2-1; TRBD1 matches at 10 bases. V was clipped by 3 bases and J by 8 bases; unmatched bases: 7. This CDR3 spans 15 amino acids. Per the germline V gene, CDR1 is LNHDA and CDR2 is SQIVND (reference sequence). The CDR3 sequence is CASSIWTGGKDEQFF. In DNA, the CDR3 is TGTGCCAGTAGTATCTGGACAGGGGGTAAGGATGAGCAGTTCTTC.

The chain links TRBV7-3 to TRBJ2-5, with TRBD2 matching over 12 bases. The CDR3 extends over 17 amino acids. J gave up 7 bases and V 4 bases, and 13 bases lay outside the gene matches. Germline V gene sequence: CDR1 SGHTA, CDR2 FQGTGA. DNA of the CDR3: TGTGCCAGCAGCTCGACTAGCGGGGGATCCCTACCGGGGACCCAGTACTTC. This gives the protein CASSSTSGGSLPGTQYF. Combining the CDR3 with reference TRBV7-3 and TRBJ2-5 gives the whole variable domain GAGVSQTPSNKVTEKGKYVELRCDPISGHTALYWYRQSLGQGPEFLIYFQGTGAADDSGLPNDRFFAVRPEGSVSTLKIQRTERGDSAVYLCASSSTSGGSLPGTQYFGPGTRLLVL.

CDR3 in amino acids: CASSAAGNRLETQYF. CDR3 DNA sequence: TGTGCCAGCAGTGCCGCAGGGAATCGGTTAGAGACCCAGTACTTC. The rearrangement uses TRBV6-1 and TRBJ2-5; TRBD1 is a possible D gene (5 bases). The CDR3 has 15 residues. CDR1 MNHNS and CDR2 SASEGT come from the germline V gene. Trimming pared 4 bases from V and 4 bases from J, leaving 16 bases between.